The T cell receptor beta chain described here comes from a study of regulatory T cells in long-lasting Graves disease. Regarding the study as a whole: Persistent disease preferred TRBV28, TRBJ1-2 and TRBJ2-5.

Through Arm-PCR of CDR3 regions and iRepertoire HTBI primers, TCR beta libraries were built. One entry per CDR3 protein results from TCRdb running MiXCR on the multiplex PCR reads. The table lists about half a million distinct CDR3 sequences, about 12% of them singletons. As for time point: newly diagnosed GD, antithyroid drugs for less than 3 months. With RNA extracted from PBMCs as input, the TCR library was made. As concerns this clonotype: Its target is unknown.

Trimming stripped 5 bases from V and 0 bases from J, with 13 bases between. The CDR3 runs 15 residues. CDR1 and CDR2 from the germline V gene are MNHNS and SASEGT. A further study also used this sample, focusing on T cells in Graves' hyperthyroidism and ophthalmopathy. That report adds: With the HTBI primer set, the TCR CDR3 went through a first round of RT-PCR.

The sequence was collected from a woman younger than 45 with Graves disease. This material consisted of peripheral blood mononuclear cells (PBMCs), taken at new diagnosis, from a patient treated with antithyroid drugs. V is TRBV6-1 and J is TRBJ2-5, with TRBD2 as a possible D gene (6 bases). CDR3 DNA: TGTGCCAGCAGTACTACACTAGCAGACCAAGAGACCCAGTACTTC. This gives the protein CASSTTLADQETQYF.